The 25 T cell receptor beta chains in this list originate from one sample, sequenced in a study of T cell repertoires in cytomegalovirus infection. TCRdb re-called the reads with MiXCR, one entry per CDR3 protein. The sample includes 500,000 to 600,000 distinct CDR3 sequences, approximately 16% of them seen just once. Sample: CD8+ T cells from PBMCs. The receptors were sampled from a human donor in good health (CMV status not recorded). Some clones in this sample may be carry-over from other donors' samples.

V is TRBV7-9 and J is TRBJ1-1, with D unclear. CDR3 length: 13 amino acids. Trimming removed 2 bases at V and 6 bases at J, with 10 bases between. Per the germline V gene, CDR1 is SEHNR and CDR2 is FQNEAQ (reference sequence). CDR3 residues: CASSLQWESEAFF. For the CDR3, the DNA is TGTGCCAGCAGCTTACAGTGGGAGTCTGAAGCTTTCTTT.

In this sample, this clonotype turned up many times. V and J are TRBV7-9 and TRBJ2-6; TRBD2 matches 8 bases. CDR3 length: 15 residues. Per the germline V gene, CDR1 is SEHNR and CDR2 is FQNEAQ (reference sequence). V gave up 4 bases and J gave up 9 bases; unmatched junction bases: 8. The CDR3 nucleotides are TGTGCCAGCAGCTCGGGGGGGGTTTACGTCAACGTCCTGACTTTC. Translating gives CASSSGGVYVNVLTF. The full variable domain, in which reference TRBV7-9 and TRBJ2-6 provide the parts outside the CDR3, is DTGVSQNPRHKITKRGQNVTFRCDPISEHNRLYWYRQTLGQGPEFLTYFQNEAQLEKSRLLSDRFSAERPKGSFSTLEIQRTEQGDSAMYLCASSSGGVYVNVLTFGAGSRLTVL.

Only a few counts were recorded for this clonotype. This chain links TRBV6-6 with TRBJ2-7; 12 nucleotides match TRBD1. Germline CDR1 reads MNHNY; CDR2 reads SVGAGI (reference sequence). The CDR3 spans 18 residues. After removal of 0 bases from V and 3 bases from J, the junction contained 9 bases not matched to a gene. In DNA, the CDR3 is TGTGCCAGCAGTTACTCGATTACTGGGACAGGGGGCATCTACGAGCAGTACTTC. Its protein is CASSYSITGTGGIYEQYF.

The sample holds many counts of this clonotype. CDR3 residues: CASSEPSGRIDTQYF. The CDR3 DNA reads as TGTGCCAGCAGTGAACCCAGCGGGAGAATAGATACGCAGTATTTT. The rearrangement links TRBV2 to TRBJ2-3, with TRBD2 identical over 8 bases. The CDR3 covers 15 residues. V lost 2 bases, J lost 5 bases, and 6 bases stayed unmatched. Germline CDR1 SNHLY, CDR2 FYNNEI.

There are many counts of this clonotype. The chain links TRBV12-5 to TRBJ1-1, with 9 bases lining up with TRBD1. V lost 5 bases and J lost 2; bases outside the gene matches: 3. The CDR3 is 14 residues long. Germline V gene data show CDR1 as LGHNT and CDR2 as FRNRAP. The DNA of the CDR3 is TGTGCTAGTGGTACAGGGGGCTTCAACACTGAAGCTTTCTTT. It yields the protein CASGTGGFNTEAFF.

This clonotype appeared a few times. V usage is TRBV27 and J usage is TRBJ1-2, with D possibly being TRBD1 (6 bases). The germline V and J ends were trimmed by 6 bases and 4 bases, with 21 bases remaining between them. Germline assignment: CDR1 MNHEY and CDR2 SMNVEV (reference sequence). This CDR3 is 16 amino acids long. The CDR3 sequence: CASSFKGYRDLYGYTF. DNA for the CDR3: TGTGCCAGCAGCTTTAAGGGCTACAGGGACCTCTATGGCTACACCTTC.

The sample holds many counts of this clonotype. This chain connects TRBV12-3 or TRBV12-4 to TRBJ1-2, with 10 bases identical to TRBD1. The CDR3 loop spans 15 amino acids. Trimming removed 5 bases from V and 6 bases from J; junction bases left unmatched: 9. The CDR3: CASSQTGTGDDGYTF. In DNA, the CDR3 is TGTGCCAGCAGTCAGACCGGGACAGGGGATGATGGCTACACCTTC.

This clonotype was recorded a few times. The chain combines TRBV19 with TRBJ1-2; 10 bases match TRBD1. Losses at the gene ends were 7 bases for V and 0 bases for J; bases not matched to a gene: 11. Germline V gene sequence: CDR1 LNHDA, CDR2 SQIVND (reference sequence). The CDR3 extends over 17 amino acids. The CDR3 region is CASIPRDRGKANYGYTF. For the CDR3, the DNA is TGTGCCAGTATCCCGCGGGACAGGGGAAAAGCTAACTATGGCTACACCTTC.

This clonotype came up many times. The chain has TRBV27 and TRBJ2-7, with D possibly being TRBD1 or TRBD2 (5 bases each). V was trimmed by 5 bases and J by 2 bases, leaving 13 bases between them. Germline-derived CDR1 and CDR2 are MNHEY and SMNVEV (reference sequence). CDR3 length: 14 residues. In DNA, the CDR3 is TGTGCCAGCAGTCCCAGGGCGGGCACCTACGAGCAGTACTTC. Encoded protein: CASSPRAGTYEQYF.

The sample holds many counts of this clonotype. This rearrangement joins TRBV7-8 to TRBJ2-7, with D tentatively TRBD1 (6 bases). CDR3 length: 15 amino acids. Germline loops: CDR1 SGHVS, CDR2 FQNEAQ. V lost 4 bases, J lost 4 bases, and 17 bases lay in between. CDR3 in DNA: TGTGCCAGCAGCTCGGGTAGGGGGAGTAGATACGAGCAGTACTTC. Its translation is CASSSGRGSRYEQYF.

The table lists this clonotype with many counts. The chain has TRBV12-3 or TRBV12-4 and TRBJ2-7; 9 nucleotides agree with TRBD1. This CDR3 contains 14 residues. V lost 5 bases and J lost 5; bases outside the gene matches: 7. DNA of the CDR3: TGTGCCAGCAGTCCCGGGACAGGGCAGGACGAGCAGTACTTC. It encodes CASSPGTGQDEQYF.

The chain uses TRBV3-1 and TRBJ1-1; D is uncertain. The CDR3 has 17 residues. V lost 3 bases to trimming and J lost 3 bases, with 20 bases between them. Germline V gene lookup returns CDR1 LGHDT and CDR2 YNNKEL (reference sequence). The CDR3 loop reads CASSQRFLDSPYTEAFF. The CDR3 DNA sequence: TGTGCCAGCAGCCAGAGGTTTTTAGACTCACCGTACACTGAAGCTTTCTTT.

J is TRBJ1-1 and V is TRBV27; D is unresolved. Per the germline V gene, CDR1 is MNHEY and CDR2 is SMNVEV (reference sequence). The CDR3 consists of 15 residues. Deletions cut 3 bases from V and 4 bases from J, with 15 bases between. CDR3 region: CASSLSGGGSTEAFF. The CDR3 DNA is TGTGCCAGCAGTTTGTCGGGAGGAGGGAGCACTGAAGCTTTCTTT.

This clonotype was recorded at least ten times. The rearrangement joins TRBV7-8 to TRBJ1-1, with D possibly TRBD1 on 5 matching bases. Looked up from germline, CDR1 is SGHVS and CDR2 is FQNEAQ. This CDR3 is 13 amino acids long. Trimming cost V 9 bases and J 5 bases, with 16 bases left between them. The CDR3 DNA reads TGTGCCAGTTCTTTCGGGGGAACAACTGAAGCTTTCTTT. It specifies CASSFGGTTEAFF.

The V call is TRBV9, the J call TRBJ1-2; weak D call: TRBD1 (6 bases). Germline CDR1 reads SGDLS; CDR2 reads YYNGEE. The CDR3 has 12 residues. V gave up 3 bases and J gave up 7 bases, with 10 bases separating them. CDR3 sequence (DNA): TGTGCCAGCAGCGCTAACAGGGCTGGCTACACCTTC. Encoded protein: CASSANRAGYTF.

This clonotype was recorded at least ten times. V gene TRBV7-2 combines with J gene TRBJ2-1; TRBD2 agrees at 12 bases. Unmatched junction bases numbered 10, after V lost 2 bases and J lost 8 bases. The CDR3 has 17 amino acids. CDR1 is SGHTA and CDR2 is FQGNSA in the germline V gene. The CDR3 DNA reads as TGTGCCAGCAGCTTAAAGGCTAGCGGGAGGGTTAGGGATGAGCAGTTCTTC. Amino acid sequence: CASSLKASGRVRDEQFF.

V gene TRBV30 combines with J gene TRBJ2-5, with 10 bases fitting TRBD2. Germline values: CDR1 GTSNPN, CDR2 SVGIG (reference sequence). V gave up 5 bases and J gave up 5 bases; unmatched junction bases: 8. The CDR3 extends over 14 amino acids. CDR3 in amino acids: CAWWIAGGGETQYF. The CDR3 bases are TGTGCCTGGTGGATAGCGGGAGGTGGGGAGACCCAGTACTTC. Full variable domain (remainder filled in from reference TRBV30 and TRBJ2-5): SQTIHQWPATLVQPVGSPLSLECTVEGTSNPNLYWYRQAAGRGLQLLFYSVGIGQISSEVPQNLSASRPQDRQFILSSKKLLLSDSGFYLCAWWIAGGGETQYFGPGTRLLVL.

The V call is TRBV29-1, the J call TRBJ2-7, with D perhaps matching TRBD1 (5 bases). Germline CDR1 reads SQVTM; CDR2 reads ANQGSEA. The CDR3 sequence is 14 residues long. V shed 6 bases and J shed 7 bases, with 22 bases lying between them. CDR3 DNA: TGCAGCGTCACGGACAATTCAGGGCCCAGGGAGCAGTACTTC. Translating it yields CSVTDNSGPREQYF.

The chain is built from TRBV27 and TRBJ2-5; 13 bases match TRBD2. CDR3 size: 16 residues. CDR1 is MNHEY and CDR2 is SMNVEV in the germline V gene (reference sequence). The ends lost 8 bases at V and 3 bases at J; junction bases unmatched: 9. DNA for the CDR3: TGTGCCAGCGGCCTCCCGACTAGCGGGGGGAAAGAGACCCAGTACTTC. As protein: CASGLPTSGGKETQYF.

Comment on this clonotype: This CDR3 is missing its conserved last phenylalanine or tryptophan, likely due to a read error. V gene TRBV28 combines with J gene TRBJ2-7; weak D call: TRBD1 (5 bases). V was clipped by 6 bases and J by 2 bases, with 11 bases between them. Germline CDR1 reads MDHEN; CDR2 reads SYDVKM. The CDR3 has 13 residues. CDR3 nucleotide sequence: TGTGCCAGCAGCCGCCGACAGACCTACGAGCAGTACTTA. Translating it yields CASSRRQTYEQYL.

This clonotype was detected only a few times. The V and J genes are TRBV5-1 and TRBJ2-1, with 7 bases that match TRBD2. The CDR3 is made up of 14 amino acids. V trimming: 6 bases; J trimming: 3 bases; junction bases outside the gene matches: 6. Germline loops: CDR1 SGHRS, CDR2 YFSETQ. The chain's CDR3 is CASNRAGVYNEQFF. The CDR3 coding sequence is TGCGCCAGCAATCGGGCGGGAGTCTACAATGAGCAGTTCTTC.

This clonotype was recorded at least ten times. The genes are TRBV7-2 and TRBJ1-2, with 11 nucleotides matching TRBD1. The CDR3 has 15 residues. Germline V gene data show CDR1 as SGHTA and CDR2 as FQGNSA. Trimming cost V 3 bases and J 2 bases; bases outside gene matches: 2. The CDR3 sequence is CASSLDRGPNYGYTF. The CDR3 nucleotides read TGTGCCAGCAGCTTGGACAGGGGGCCAAACTATGGCTACACCTTC.

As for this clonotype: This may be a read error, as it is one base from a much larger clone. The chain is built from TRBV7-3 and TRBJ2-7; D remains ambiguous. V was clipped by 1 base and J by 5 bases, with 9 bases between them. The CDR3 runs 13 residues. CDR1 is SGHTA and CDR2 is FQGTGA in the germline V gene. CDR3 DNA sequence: TGTGCCAGCAGCTTAATGGGCCGGAACGAGCAGTACTTC. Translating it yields CASSLMGRNEQYF.

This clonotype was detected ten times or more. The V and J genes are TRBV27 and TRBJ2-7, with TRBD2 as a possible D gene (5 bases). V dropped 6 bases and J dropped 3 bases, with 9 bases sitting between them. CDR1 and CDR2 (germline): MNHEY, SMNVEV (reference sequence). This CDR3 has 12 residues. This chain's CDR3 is CASRTGIYEQYF. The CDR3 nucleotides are TGTGCCAGCAGAACCGGGATCTACGAGCAGTACTTC.

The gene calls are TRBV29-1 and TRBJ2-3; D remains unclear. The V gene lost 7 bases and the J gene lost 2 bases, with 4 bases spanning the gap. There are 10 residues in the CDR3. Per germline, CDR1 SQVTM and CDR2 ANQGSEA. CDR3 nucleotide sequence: TGCAGCGGGATCACAGATACGCAGTATTTT. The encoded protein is CSGITDTQYF.